A selection of T cell receptor beta chains follows, all from one sample in a study of T cell responses to AZD1222 COVID-19 vaccine. Using immunoSEQ multiplex PCR, the repertoire was profiled, and TCRdb retains in-frame clones only, with some absent. This table holds nearly 55,000 clones, around 89% found once. Sequenced here: peripheral blood, sampled 28 days after the second AZD1222 dose. All receptors derive from an adult who received the AZD1222 COVID-19 vaccine. CDR3s include the opening cysteine and the closing phenylalanine or tryptophan. D genes are given only for firm matches. Clone size is not always given. Where it is, it says once, few, many or a class for expanded clones.

abundance,d_gene,v_gene,j_gene,CDR3nt,CDR3aa
.,.,TRBV19,TRBJ1-1,TGTGCCAGTAATATAGGTGGGCTGAACACTGAAGCTTTCTTT,CASNIGGLNTEAFF
.,.,TRBV24-1,TRBJ2-3,TGTGCCACCAGTGATTTGTTGGGGGCCAGCACAGATACGCAGTATTTT,CATSDLLGASTDTQYF
.,.,TRBV30,TRBJ1-1,TGTGCCTACCGGGGTAACTTGAACACTGAAGCTTTCTTT,CAYRGNLNTEAFF
.,TRBD2,TRBV6-5,TRBJ2-7,TGTGCCAGCAGTTCCCAAGCGGGAGGCTCCTACGAGCAGTACTTC,CASSSQAGGSYEQYF
.,.,TRBV5-1,TRBJ2-1,TGCGCCAGCAGCACGAGACTAGACTCCTACAATGAGCAGTTCTTC,CASSTRLDSYNEQFF
.,.,TRBV5-1,TRBJ2-7,TGCGCCAGCAGCATTCCGACAGGTCCCTACGAGCAGTACTTC,CASSIPTGPYEQYF
.,.,TRBV7-9,TRBJ1-2,TGTGCCAGCGGTTTCGACACCAAGGAAGACTACACCTTC,CASGFDTKEDYTF
.,.,TRBV11-3,TRBJ2-7,TGTGCCAGCAGGGGTCGGAGCTACGAGCAGTACTTC,CASRGRSYEQYF
.,.,TRBV7-2,TRBJ1-1,TGTGCCAGCAGCCCTACCACAGCCATGAACACTGAAGCTTTCTTT,CASSPTTAMNTEAFF
.,.,TRBV7-2,TRBJ2-3,TGTGCCAGCAGCTCCAGCGCGCATAGCACAGATACGCAGTATTTT,CASSSSAHSTDTQYF
.,.,TRBV20-1,TRBJ2-7,TGCAGTGCTAGTGCTGACTACGAGCAGTACTTC,CSASADYEQYF
.,TRBD1,TRBV6-5,TRBJ2-2,TGTGCCAGCACACAGGGGGTGGCCGGGGAGCTGTTTTTT,CASTQGVAGELFF
.,.,TRBV29-1,TRBJ2-7,TGCAGCGTTGAAGTTTGGTCTAGCGCGGCCTACGAGCAGTACTTC,CSVEVWSSAAYEQYF
.,.,TRBV7-9,TRBJ2-3,TGTGCCAGCAGCCCGAAACAGGGTCCTGATACGCAGTATTTT,CASSPKQGPDTQYF
.,.,TRBV4-1,TRBJ2-5,TGCGCCAGCAGCCAAGATCCCACGGCACAAGAGACCCAGTACTTC,CASSQDPTAQETQYF
.,.,TRBV6-1,TRBJ1-6,TGTGCCAGCAGTGAAGTTGCGACCGGGTCACCCCTCCACTTT,CASSEVATGSPLHF
.,.,TRBV6-2/TRBV6-3,TRBJ2-6,TGTGCCAGCAGTTACACGAGGGCTGGGGCCAACGTCCTGACTTTC,CASSYTRAGANVLTF
.,.,TRBV12-5,TRBJ2-1,TGTGCTAGTGGTAGAGGGACCTACAATGAGCAGTTCTTC,CASGRGTYNEQFF
once,TRBD2,TRBV5-1,TRBJ2-1,TGCGCCAGCAGCTTGAGACTAGCGGGAGGGATCGCCAATGAGCAGTTCTTC,CASSLRLAGGIANEQFF
.,.,TRBV24-1,TRBJ2-5,TGTGCCACCAGTGATGGGGAGACCCAGTACTTC,CATSDGETQYF
.,TRBD2,TRBV11-2,TRBJ2-1,TGTGCCAGCAGCTTAGTCGGGGGGAATGAGCAGTTCTTC,CASSLVGGNEQFF
.,.,TRBV4-3,TRBJ2-3,TGCGCCAGCAGCCAAGTAGGTCTAGTAGCAGATACGCAGTATTTT,CASSQVGLVADTQYF
.,.,TRBV7-2,TRBJ1-2,TGTGCCAGCAGCTTAGGGACAGTCGGCGGCTACACCTTC,CASSLGTVGGYTF
.,.,TRBV6-9,TRBJ2-1,TGTGCCAGCAGTTATTATTCCAGACCTCTCCGGGCTCGCTCCTACAATGAGCAGTTCTTC,CASSYYSRPLRARSYNEQFF
.,TRBD2,TRBV9,TRBJ2-5,TGTGCCAGCAGCGGCGGGGGTGGCGAGACCCAGTACTTC,CASSGGGGETQYF
.,.,TRBV14,TRBJ2-3,TGTGCCAGCAGCCAAGACTGGTCGGGCTCTAGCACAGATACGCAGTATTTT,CASSQDWSGSSTDTQYF
.,TRBD2,TRBV5-1,TRBJ2-4,TGCGCCAGCAGCTTGGGTCCTAGCGGGAGTTCCCAAAACATTCAGTACTTC,CASSLGPSGSSQNIQYF
.,.,TRBV21-1,TRBJ1-6,TGTGCCAGCAGCAAAGTGAAGAGCAGGAGGGTTTCACCCCTCCACTTT,CASSKVKSRRVSPLHF
.,.,TRBV9,TRBJ1-2,TGTGCCAGCAGCGTAGAAATCGGAGCTTCTAACTATGGCTACACCTTC,CASSVEIGASNYGYTF
.,.,TRBV9,TRBJ2-1,TGTGCCAGCAGCCCCAATTTCGATGAGCAGTTCTTC,CASSPNFDEQFF
.,TRBD1,TRBV5-8,TRBJ1-1,TGTGCCAGCAGCTTGGGCAGGGGGATTTTAGCTTTCTTT,CASSLGRGILAFF
.,.,TRBV11-3,TRBJ2-1,TGTGCCAGCAGCCCAAGCGCTAGCGTCGGCTACAATGAGCAGTTCTTC,CASSPSASVGYNEQFF
.,.,TRBV7-3,TRBJ1-6,TGTGCCAGCAGCCTGGACGCAAATTCACCCCTCCACTTT,CASSLDANSPLHF
.,.,TRBV27,TRBJ1-4,TGTGCCAGCAGTCGCCGGGTCGTCACGGGGACTAATGAAAAACTGTTTTTT,CASSRRVVTGTNEKLFF
once,.,TRBV9,TRBJ2-7,TGTGCCAGCAGCCTCTCTGAAGGGAGCTCCTACGAGCAGTACTTC,CASSLSEGSSYEQYF
.,.,TRBV7-9,TRBJ1-5,TGTGCCAGCAGCTTAGGCCTGGGGCTAAGCAATCAGCCCCAGCATTTT,CASSLGLGLSNQPQHF
.,.,TRBV9,TRBJ2-3,TGTGCCAGCTCTAGGGTCATGGATACGCAGTATTTT,CASSRVMDTQYF
.,.,TRBV6-5,TRBJ1-1,TGTGCCAGCAGTCCCGGGACAGAAGCTTTCTTT,CASSPGTEAFF
once,TRBD1,TRBV19,TRBJ2-1,TGTGCCAGTAGTATAGTTTGGACAGGGGTGAGCGATGAGCAGTTCTTC,CASSIVWTGVSDEQFF
.,TRBD1,TRBV11-3,TRBJ2-2,TGTGCCAGCCGGGGACAGGGAGGCACCGGGGAGCTGTTTTTT,CASRGQGGTGELFF
.,TRBD2,TRBV19,TRBJ2-7,TGTGCCACGAGGACTAGCGGGAGCGACGAGCAGTACTTC,CATRTSGSDEQYF
.,.,TRBV24-1,TRBJ1-3,TGTGCCACCAGCCCGGGGGGAAACACCATATATTTT,CATSPGGNTIYF
.,.,TRBV11-2,TRBJ1-3,TGTGCCAGCAGCCAAGACGCGGGCCAGAGAGGAGGAAACACCATATATTTT,CASSQDAGQRGGNTIYF
.,.,TRBV18,TRBJ2-1,TGTGCCAGCTCACCACCGGTCGGCCACTCCTACAATGAGCAGTTCTTC,CASSPPVGHSYNEQFF
.,TRBD1,TRBV10-2,TRBJ2-7,TGCGCCAGCAGAACTCGGGACAGGGGTCACGAGCAGTACTTC,CASRTRDRGHEQYF
.,.,TRBV6-5,TRBJ1-1,TGTGCCAGCAGTACAGTTGACAGGCTGAACACTGAAGCTTTCTTT,CASSTVDRLNTEAFF
.,TRBD2,TRBV27,TRBJ2-7,TGTGCCAGCAGTTTGAGGGGAGGGATATACGAGCAGTACTTC,CASSLRGGIYEQYF
.,.,TRBV19,TRBJ1-4,TGTGCTTGCAGCGGAAACACGGGAGGGGGTGGAAAACTGTTTTTT,CACSGNTGGGGKLFF
once,.,TRBV19,TRBJ1-3,TGTGCCAGTAGTATACTCGGAAACACCATATATTTT,CASSILGNTIYF
.,.,TRBV5-6,TRBJ2-3,TGTGCCAGCAACGTGGAGGGGGTGGGCACAGATACGCAGTATTTT,CASNVEGVGTDTQYF
.,.,TRBV11-2,TRBJ2-1,TGTGCCAGCAGTTTGCGGCTCGCAACCACCTACAATGAGCAGTTCTTC,CASSLRLATTYNEQFF
.,TRBD2,TRBV5-1,TRBJ2-3,TGCGCCAGCAGCTTGGCCGGGACTAGCGGTCGCACAGATACGCAGTATTTT,CASSLAGTSGRTDTQYF
.,.,TRBV2,TRBJ1-2,TGTGCCAGCAGTGAAAGGGCCTCCTATGGCTACACCTTC,CASSERASYGYTF
.,.,TRBV27,TRBJ1-1,TGTGCCAGCAGTACCCGACCCGGACCGGGGGACGCTGAAGCTTTCTTT,CASSTRPGPGDAEAFF
.,.,TRBV19,TRBJ1-2,TGTGCCAGTAGGGGGACCAACGGGGGAGCCTTC,CASRGTNGGAF
.,.,TRBV30,TRBJ1-1,TGTGCCTGGAGTGTTCGGGGTACGGAAGCTTTCTTT,CAWSVRGTEAFF
.,TRBD2,TRBV5-1,TRBJ2-3,TGCGCCAGCAGCATCACTAGCGGAACTAGCACAGATACGCAGTATTTT,CASSITSGTSTDTQYF
.,.,TRBV6-5,TRBJ1-2,TGTGCCAGCAGTTACTCCGAGACAGGAGAAACCTATGGCTACACCTTC,CASSYSETGETYGYTF
.,.,TRBV5-1,TRBJ1-1,TGCGCCAGCAGCGCTGAAACAGGTACTCAAGCTTTCTTT,CASSAETGTQAFF